The clone carrying this T cell receptor beta chain was seen a handful of times. This sample was included in a study of T cell responses to AZD1222 COVID-19 vaccine. TCRdb's copy holds only in-frame clones and misses some; the assay was immunoSEQ multiplex PCR. Of approximately 90,000 clones detected, about nine tenths appear once; the ten largest clones hold 2% to 2.5%. This sequence was found in an adult in good health. The sequenced sample was peripheral blood, obtained on day 0 of AZD1222 vaccination.

The CDR3 nucleotides are TGTGCCAGCAGCACGACAGGGAACACCGGGGAGCTGTTTTTT. It codes for CASSTTGNTGELFF. The rearrangement joins TRBV28 to TRBJ2-2; TRBD1 is a possible D gene (6 bases). Germline V lookup: CDR1 MDHEN, CDR2 SYDVKM. This CDR3 is built from 14 residues. Trimming cost V 6 bases and J 1 base, with 9 bases left between them. Complete variable domain (other parts from reference TRBV28 and TRBJ2-2): DVKVTQSSRYLVKRTGEKVFLECVQDMDHENMFWYRQDPGLGLRLIYFSYDVKMKEKGDIPEGYSVSREKKERFSLILESASTNQTSMYLCASSTTGNTGELFFGEGSRLTVL.